A single sample gave rise to the 9 T cell receptor beta chains below, sequenced in a study of cytomegalovirus exposure and HLA in healthy donors. The PCR made use of 60 Vbeta and 13 Jbeta primers. Measured with immunoSEQ multiplex PCR; TCRdb has only the in-frame clones, and not every one. Here the sample spans some 130,000 clones, around 72% being singletons. What was sequenced was PBMCs. The receptors were gathered from a man between 50 and 59 years old in good health and CMV-seropositive.

This clone occurred a few times. The chain carries TRBV7-9 and TRBJ1-5; D not certain. Germline assignment: CDR1 SEHNR and CDR2 FQNEAQ (reference sequence). The CDR3 has 12 residues. The ends were cut back, 5 bases at V and 6 bases at J, with 8 bases in the middle. CDR3: CASSLLGQPQHF. DNA for the CDR3: TGTGCCAGCAGCCTACTCGGTCAGCCCCAGCATTTT.

This clone turned up a few times. The chain recombines TRBV7-9 with TRBJ2-1, with TRBD1 matching over 9 bases. This CDR3 is built from 15 residues. CDR1 and CDR2 (germline): SEHNR, FQNEAQ (reference sequence). Trimming removed 1 base from V and 4 bases from J; junction bases left unmatched: 2. Here the CDR3 DNA reads TGTGCCAGCAGCTTAGACAGGGGGCTATACAATGAGCAGTTCTTC. The encoded protein is CASSLDRGLYNEQFF.

V and J are TRBV5-1 and TRBJ2-3, with D tentatively TRBD2 (6 bases). The CDR3 totals 14 residues. Germline CDR1 reads SGHRS; CDR2 reads YFSETQ. Trimming removed 8 bases from V and 5 bases from J, with 18 bases in between. CDR3 in amino acids: CARVHGGIVDTQYF. CDR3 nucleotide sequence: TGCGCCAGAGTACATGGGGGGATCGTAGATACGCAGTATTTT.

This clone was seen a handful of times. This chain joins TRBV5-1 and TRBJ1-1, with TRBD1 matching over 9 bases. V lost 2 bases and J lost 4; bases outside the gene matches: 6. The CDR3 totals 15 residues. Germline values: CDR1 SGHRS, CDR2 YFSETQ. CDR3 residues: CASSFAGTGLTEAFF. The CDR3 nucleotides are TGCGCCAGCAGCTTCGCCGGGACAGGGCTCACTGAAGCTTTCTTT.

CDR3 nucleotide sequence: TGTGCCAGCAGTTACTCGGTTTGGACTCCTCGGGAGACCCAGTACTTC. This gives the protein CASSYSVWTPRETQYF. This chain links TRBV6-5 with TRBJ2-5; D perhaps matches TRBD2 (5 bases). The CDR3 extends over 16 amino acids. The germline V gene encodes CDR1 MNHEY and CDR2 SVGAGI. V was pared by 0 bases and J by 5 bases, with 16 bases between.

The V call is TRBV6-5, the J call TRBJ1-1; TRBD1 agrees at 9 bases. Germline-derived CDR1 and CDR2 are MNHEY and SVGAGI. V gave up 2 bases and J gave up 5 bases; unmatched junction bases: 6. The CDR3 extends over 15 amino acids. The CDR3 DNA is TGTGCCAGCAGTTACCCGACAGGGGGTGGGACTGAAGCTTTCTTT. Protein product: CASSYPTGGGTEAFF.

The CDR3 region is CASSYNTANQPQHF. The CDR3 DNA reads as TGTGCCAGCAGTTACAACACAGCCAATCAGCCCCAGCATTTT. V gene TRBV6-5 combines with J gene TRBJ1-5, with no clear D. Germline values: CDR1 MNHEY, CDR2 SVGAGI. This CDR3 is built from 14 residues. V was trimmed by 2 bases and J by 3 bases, leaving 8 bases between them.

This chain's CDR3 is CASSLLPGGNSPLHF. For the CDR3, the DNA is TGTGCCAGCAGCTTACTCCCAGGGGGCAATTCACCCCTCCACTTT. V usage is TRBV7-2 and J usage is TRBJ1-6; the match to TRBD1 covers 8 bases. V trimming: 2 bases; J trimming: 7 bases; junction bases outside the gene matches: 4. The CDR3 length is 15 residues. Germline CDR1 is SGHTA and CDR2 is FQGNSA. The whole variable domain, filled in from reference TRBV7-2 and TRBJ1-6, reads GAGVSQSPSNKVTEKGKDVELRCDPISGHTALYWYRQSLGQGLEFLIYFQGNSAPDKSGLPSDRFSAERTGGSVSTLTIQRTQQEDSAVYLCASSLLPGGNSPLHFGNGTRLTVT.

This clone was seen only a few times. This chain links TRBV21-1 with TRBJ2-6; the table's D gene call, TRBD2, was not cross checked with the DNA. TRBV21-1 is a pseudogene. CDR3 size: 21 residues. The CDR3 DNA is TGTGCCAGCAGCCGACGGACTAGCGGGGGCGGATGCTGGTCTGGGGCCAACGTCCTGACTTTC. Residues: CASSRRTSGGGCWSGANVLTF.